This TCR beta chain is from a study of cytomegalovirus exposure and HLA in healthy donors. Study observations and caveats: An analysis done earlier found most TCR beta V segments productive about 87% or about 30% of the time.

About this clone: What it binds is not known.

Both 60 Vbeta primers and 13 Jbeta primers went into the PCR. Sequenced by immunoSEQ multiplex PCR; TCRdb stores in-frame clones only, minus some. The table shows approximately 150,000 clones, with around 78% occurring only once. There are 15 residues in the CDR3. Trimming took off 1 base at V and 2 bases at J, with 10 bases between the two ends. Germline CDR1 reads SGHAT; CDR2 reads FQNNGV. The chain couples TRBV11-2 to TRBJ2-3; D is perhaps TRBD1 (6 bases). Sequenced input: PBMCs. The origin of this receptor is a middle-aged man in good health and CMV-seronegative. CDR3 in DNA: TGTGCCAGCAGCTTAGGTGGGGGCCACACAGATACGCAGTATTTT. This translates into CASSLGGGHTDTQYF.